Below are 27 T cell receptor beta chains sequenced from a single sample in a study of CD8+ T cells in alopecia areata. In each case, RNA was isolated and then reverse transcribed into cDNA as the sequencing template. Using immunoSEQ multiplex PCR, the repertoire was profiled, and TCRdb retains in-frame clones only, with some absent. The data hold approximately 180,000 clones, with around 64% observed a single time. Treatment here: oral pan-JAK inhibitor, 5-10 mg twice daily. The specimen comprised CD4+ T cells sorted from blood, sampled between weeks 47 and 50, from a patient treated with tofacitinib. All receptors derive from a human donor with alopecia areata.

A few counts support this clone. The rearrangement links TRBV4-3 to TRBJ1-2, with TRBD1 matching over 9 bases. The V gene end was trimmed by 3 bases and the J gene end by 3 bases; junction bases not matched to a gene: 5. The CDR3 is 15 residues long. CDR1 is LGHNA, CDR2 YSLEER, per germline. The CDR3 here is CASSQAGQGHYGYTF. CDR3 sequence (DNA): TGCGCCAGCAGCCAGGCGGGACAGGGTCACTATGGCTACACCTTC.

For this clone: This sample also contains other DNA sequences that code for the same CDR3. V is TRBV29-1 and J is TRBJ2-3; no firm D call. Germline assignment: CDR1 SQVTM and CDR2 ANQGSEA. The CDR3 has 11 amino acids. V was shortened by 6 bases and J by 3 bases, with 7 bases between the two germline ends. The CDR3 protein is CSVGPTDTQYF. The CDR3 coding sequence is TGCAGCGTAGGGCCGACAGATACGCAGTATTTT.

This chain links TRBV7-9 with TRBJ2-3, with TRBD2 identical over 7 bases. CDR3 length equals 17 residues. J lost 2 bases, V lost 4 bases, and 12 bases had no gene match. Per the germline V gene, CDR1 is SEHNR and CDR2 is FQNEAQ (reference sequence). CDR3 nucleotides: TGTGCCAGCAGCTCCAGGACTAGGTCCCCCCTCACAGATACGCAGTATTTT. Translation gives CASSSRTRSPLTDTQYF.

Only a few counts were recorded for this clone. The rearrangement links TRBV29-1 to TRBJ2-1, with TRBD2 identical over 10 bases. The CDR3 contains 17 residues. V was pared by 7 bases and J by 10 bases, with 22 bases of the junction left unmatched. The V gene's germline CDR1 is SQVTM and CDR2 ANQGSEA. CDR3 coding DNA: TGCAGCGCCGAGAGCCCCCTCGGACTAGCGGTGAACACGGAGCAGTTCTTC. Protein sequence: CSAESPLGLAVNTEQFF.

The CDR3 region is CASSATVGTDTQYF. CDR3 coding DNA: TGTGCCAGCAGCGCAACGGTGGGAACAGATACGCAGTATTTT. The chain joins TRBV7-2 to TRBJ2-3; D is uncertain. Per germline, CDR1 SGHTA and CDR2 FQGNSA. The CDR3 sequence is 14 residues long. V lost 5 bases, J lost 3 bases, and 12 bases lay in between. The full variable domain, its missing parts supplied by reference TRBV7-2 and TRBJ2-3, is GAGVSQSPSNKVTEKGKDVELRCDPISGHTALYWYRQSLGQGLEFLIYFQGNSAPDKSGLPSDRFSAERTGGSVSTLTIQRTQQEDSAVYLCASSATVGTDTQYFGPGTRLTVL.

The J gene is TRBJ1-1, the V gene TRBV4-2; D may be TRBD1 (5 bases). Between the trimmed V and J ends, which lost 0 bases and 4 bases, there was a span of 9 bases. The CDR3 sequence is 14 residues long. CDR1 and CDR2 from the germline V gene are LGHNA and YNFKEQ. CDR3 in amino acids: CASSQEERGTEAFF. CDR3 nucleotides: TGTGCCAGCAGCCAAGAGGAAAGGGGCACTGAAGCTTTCTTT.

The gene calls are TRBV7-9 and TRBJ2-3; D is uncertain. V gave up 5 bases and J gave up 0 bases, with 3 bases separating them. Germline V gene sequence: CDR1 SEHNR, CDR2 FQNEAQ (reference sequence). The CDR3 loop spans 12 amino acids. CDR3 region: CASSLSTDTQYF. CDR3 bases: TGTGCCAGCAGCCTAAGCACAGATACGCAGTATTTT. The full variable domain, rest sourced from reference TRBV7-9 and TRBJ2-3, is DTGVSQNPRHKITKRGQNVTFRCDPISEHNRLYWYRQTLGQGPEFLTYFQNEAQLEKSRLLSDRFSAERPKGSFSTLEIQRTEQGDSAMYLCASSLSTDTQYFGPGTRLTVL.

The V gene is TRBV5-6, the J gene TRBJ2-3; D unclear. The V gene lost 2 bases and the J gene lost 0 bases, with 4 bases spanning the gap. This CDR3 comprises 13 residues. Per the germline V gene, CDR1 is SGHDT and CDR2 is YYEEEE. CDR3 in amino acids: CASSFDSTDTQYF. DNA of the CDR3: TGTGCCAGCAGCTTCGACAGCACAGATACGCAGTATTTT.

The DNA for the CDR3 is TGTGCCAGCAGTGCAACAGGGGGAGCTGAAGCTTTCTTT. Its protein product is CASSATGGAEAFF. J is TRBJ1-1 and V is TRBV7-9; 8 bases are shared with TRBD1. J was trimmed by 6 bases and V by 6 bases; bases with no gene match: 6. Germline CDR1 reads SEHNR; CDR2 reads FQNEAQ (reference sequence). CDR3 length: 13 residues.

The table lists this clone with many counts. The chain joins TRBV6-5 to TRBJ1-5; no firm D call. The CDR3 loop spans 13 amino acids. The germline V and J ends were trimmed by 0 bases and 7 bases, with 7 bases remaining between them. The germline V gene has CDR1 MNHEY and CDR2 SVGAGI. CDR3: CASSYSVIQPQHF. CDR3 sequence (DNA): TGTGCCAGCAGTTACTCGGTCATCCAGCCCCAGCATTTT.

The chain recombines TRBV5-1 with TRBJ2-5; maybe TRBD2 (6 bases). V lost 0 bases and J lost 2, with 11 bases in between. CDR3 length: 15 residues. The germline V gene encodes CDR1 SGHRS and CDR2 YFSETQ. The CDR3 protein is CASSLGTSWQETQYF. The CDR3 DNA reads TGCGCCAGCAGCTTGGGTACTAGCTGGCAAGAGACCCAGTACTTC.

The V gene is TRBV10-3, the J gene TRBJ2-2; D not certain. The germline gives CDR1 ENHRY, CDR2 SYGVKD. Deletions cut 3 bases from V and 1 base from J, with 9 bases between. This CDR3 region has 15 residues. This CDR3 reads CAISDPVRNTGELFF. The DNA of the CDR3 is TGTGCCATCAGTGACCCAGTCCGGAACACCGGGGAGCTGTTTTTT.

The chain carries TRBV5-1 and TRBJ2-2, with TRBD1 identical over 10 bases. Germline lookup yields CDR1 SGHRS and CDR2 YFSETQ. The CDR3 sequence is 14 residues long. The junction had 4 bases not matched to a gene; V was cut back by 4 bases and J by 7 bases. The CDR3 sequence: CASSEGQGVGELFF. Here the CDR3 DNA reads TGCGCCAGCAGCGAAGGACAGGGGGTCGGGGAGCTGTTTTTT.

This clone was counted once. The chain has TRBV7-9 and TRBJ1-1, with D perhaps TRBD1 (6 bases). Trimming stripped 6 bases from V and 4 bases from J, with 12 bases between. The germline gives CDR1 SEHNR, CDR2 FQNEAQ (reference sequence). The CDR3 totals 13 residues. The CDR3 DNA reads as TGTGCCAGCAGTACTCAAGGGGGCACTGAAGCTTTCTTT. It is translated as CASSTQGGTEAFF.

This sequence joins TRBV30 and TRBJ1-1; 8 bases agree with TRBD1. Germline trimming cut 3 bases from V and 5 bases from J; bases unmatched to any gene: 5. The germline V gene encodes CDR1 GTSNPN and CDR2 SVGIG (reference sequence). There are 13 residues in the CDR3. In DNA, the CDR3 is TGTGCCTGGAGAGGGACAGGCGGGACTGAAGCTTTCTTT. Translating it yields CAWRGTGGTEAFF. Full variable domain (missing parts from reference TRBV30 and TRBJ1-1): SQTIHQWPATLVQPVGSPLSLECTVEGTSNPNLYWYRQAAGRGLQLLFYSVGIGQISSEVPQNLSASRPQDRQFILSSKKLLLSDSGFYLCAWRGTGGTEAFFGQGTRLTVV.

The genes are TRBV23-1 and TRBJ2-5; 10 nucleotides line up with TRBD1. TRBV23-1 is an ORF; its function is uncertain. CDR3 length equals 14 residues. J gave up 4 bases and V 10 bases, and 9 bases lay outside the gene matches. This CDR3 reads CANHRRDRGETQYF. CDR3 nucleotide sequence: TGCGCCAACCACCGCCGGGACAGGGGAGAGACCCAGTACTTC.

V usage is TRBV10-3 and J usage is TRBJ2-7; the D gene could be TRBD1 or TRBD2 (5 bases each). The germline V gene encodes CDR1 ENHRY and CDR2 SYGVKD. Trimming pared 6 bases from V and 3 bases from J, leaving 12 bases between. This CDR3 contains 13 residues. Here the CDR3 DNA reads TGTGCCATCAGCCGGGACGTTGGCTACGAGCAGTACTTC. Encoded protein: CAISRDVGYEQYF.

CDR3 protein: CASSYLGTGDAEAFF. Here the CDR3 DNA reads TGTGCCAGCAGCTACCTTGGGACAGGGGACGCTGAAGCTTTCTTT. V is TRBV5-6 and J is TRBJ1-1, with TRBD1 matching over 10 bases. With V trimmed by 3 bases and J by 6 bases, 8 bases remained unmatched. Germline V CDR1 and CDR2: SGHDT, YYEEEE. The CDR3 loop spans 15 amino acids.

Concerning this clone: This sample also contains other DNA sequences that code for the same CDR3. The J gene is TRBJ2-5, the V gene TRBV5-6, with D unclear. V lost 2 bases and J 1 base, leaving 0 bases between the germline ends. The length of the CDR3 is 11 residues. Germline CDR1 SGHDT, CDR2 YYEEEE. The CDR3 region is CASSFQETQYF. The CDR3 coding sequence is TGTGCCAGCAGCTTCCAAGAGACCCAGTACTTC.

V is TRBV19 and J is TRBJ2-7, with D hard to call. V was clipped by 3 bases and J by 0 bases, with 9 bases between them. The CDR3 length is 14 residues. Germline V CDR1 and CDR2: LNHDA, SQIVND (reference sequence). CDR3 region: CASSMGRDSYEQYF. The DNA for the CDR3 is TGTGCCAGTAGTATGGGAAGGGACTCCTACGAGCAGTACTTC.

The CDR3 spells CASSSPRGLGNTEAFF. DNA of the CDR3: TGCGCCAGCTCATCCCCCAGGGGTTTGGGGAACACTGAAGCTTTCTTT. The genes are TRBV5-1 and TRBJ1-1; D is possibly TRBD1 (6 bases). Between the trimmed V and J ends, which lost 7 bases and 1 base, there was a span of 20 bases. This CDR3 region has 16 residues. Germline V lookup: CDR1 SGHRS, CDR2 YFSETQ.

The chain joins TRBV7-2 to TRBJ2-1, with 9 bases fitting TRBD2. Per the germline V gene, CDR1 is SGHTA and CDR2 is FQGNSA. CDR3 size: 13 residues. The V and J ends lost 6 bases and 6 bases, in that order; junction bases with no gene match: 3. The DNA for the CDR3 is TGTGCCAGCAGGCTAGCGGGGAGCAATGAGCAGTTCTTC. Translation: CASRLAGSNEQFF. The full variable domain, in which reference TRBV7-2 and TRBJ2-1 provide the parts outside the CDR3, is GAGVSQSPSNKVTEKGKDVELRCDPISGHTALYWYRQSLGQGLEFLIYFQGNSAPDKSGLPSDRFSAERTGGSVSTLTIQRTQQEDSAVYLCASRLAGSNEQFFGPGTRLTVL.

The V call is TRBV2, the J call TRBJ1-1; no reliable D call. Trimming pared 6 bases from V and 2 bases from J, leaving 10 bases between. Germline CDR1 and CDR2: SNHLY and FYNNEI. The CDR3 length is 13 residues. The CDR3 reads CASRATGNTEAFF. The CDR3 bases are TGTGCCAGCAGGGCGACGGGTAACACTGAAGCTTTCTTT.

This clone has a count of ten or more. This chain links TRBV6-6 with TRBJ2-3; D gene ambiguous. Germline V gene data show CDR1 as MNHNY and CDR2 as SVGAGI (reference sequence). The ends were cut back, 2 bases at V and 3 bases at J, with 6 bases in the middle. The CDR3 is made up of 13 amino acids. The CDR3 protein is CASSYAITDTQYF. The CDR3 nucleotides are TGTGCCAGCAGTTACGCCATAACAGATACGCAGTATTTT.

This clone was counted between two and nine times. The V call is TRBV5-6, the J call TRBJ1-2; no clear D gene. The V gene's germline CDR1 is SGHDT and CDR2 YYEEEE. This CDR3 is built from 13 residues. Trimming took 5 bases from V and 3 from J, leaving 11 bases between them. The CDR3 sequence: CASRGVTYYGYTF. DNA for the CDR3: TGTGCCAGCAGGGGCGTTACCTACTATGGCTACACCTTC.

This chain joins TRBV30 and TRBJ1-2; D is unclear. Trimming pared 6 bases from V and 3 bases from J, leaving 14 bases between. The CDR3 covers 13 residues. Germline lookup yields CDR1 GTSNPN and CDR2 SVGIG (reference sequence). CDR3 in DNA: TGTGCCTGCTCCCGGCCCTGGGACTATGGCTACACCTTC. This codes for CACSRPWDYGYTF.

This clone was recorded a few times. The chain combines TRBV30 with TRBJ1-4; D gene ambiguous. This CDR3 spans 12 amino acids. The V gene lost 3 bases and the J gene lost 5 bases, with 7 bases spanning the gap. Germline lookup yields CDR1 GTSNPN and CDR2 SVGIG (reference sequence). The CDR3, as DNA: TGTGCCTGGAGACCCGGGAATGAAAAACTGTTTTTT. It yields the protein CAWRPGNEKLFF.